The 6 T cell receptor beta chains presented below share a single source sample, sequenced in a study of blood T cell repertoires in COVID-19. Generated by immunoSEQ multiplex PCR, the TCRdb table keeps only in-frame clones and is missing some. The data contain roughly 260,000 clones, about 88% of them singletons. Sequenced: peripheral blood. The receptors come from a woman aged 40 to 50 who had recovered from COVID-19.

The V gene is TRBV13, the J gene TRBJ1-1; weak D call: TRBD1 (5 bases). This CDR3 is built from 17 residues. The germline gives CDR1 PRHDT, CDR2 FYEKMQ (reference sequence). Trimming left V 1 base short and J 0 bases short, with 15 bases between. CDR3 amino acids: CASSLAPRRGMNTEAFF. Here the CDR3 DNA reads TGTGCCAGCAGCTTAGCGCCTCGAAGGGGCATGAACACTGAAGCTTTCTTT. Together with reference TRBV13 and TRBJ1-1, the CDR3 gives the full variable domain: AAGVIQSPRHLIKEKRETATLKCYPIPRHDTVYWYQQGPGQDPQFLISFYEKMQSDKGSIPDRFSAQQFSDYHSELNMSSLELGDSALYFCASSLAPRRGMNTEAFFGQGTRLTVV.

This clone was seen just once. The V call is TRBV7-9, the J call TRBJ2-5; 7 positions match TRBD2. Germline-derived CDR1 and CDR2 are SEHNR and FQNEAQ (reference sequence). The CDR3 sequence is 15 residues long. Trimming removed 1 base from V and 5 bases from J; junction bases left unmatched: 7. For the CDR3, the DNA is TGTGCCAGCAGCTTAGGGGTTCAGGGAGGGGAGACCCAGTACTTC. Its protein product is CASSLGVQGGETQYF.

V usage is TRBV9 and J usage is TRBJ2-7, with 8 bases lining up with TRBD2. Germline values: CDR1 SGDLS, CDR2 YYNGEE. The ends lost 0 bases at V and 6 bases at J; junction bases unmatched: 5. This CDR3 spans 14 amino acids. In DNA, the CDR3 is TGTGCCAGCAGCGTAGGAGCGGGAGTAGCCGAGCAGTACTTC. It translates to CASSVGAGVAEQYF.

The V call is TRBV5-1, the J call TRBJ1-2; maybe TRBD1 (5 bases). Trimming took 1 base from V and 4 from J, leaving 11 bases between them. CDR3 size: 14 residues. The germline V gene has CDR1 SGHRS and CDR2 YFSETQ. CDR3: CASSLNHRSYGYTF. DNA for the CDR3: TGCGCCAGCAGCTTGAACCACAGGAGCTATGGCTACACCTTC.

CDR3 nucleotide sequence: TGCGCCAGCAGCCAAGTCCCCAGGGCCGGTGGAAACACCATATATTTT. It codes for CASSQVPRAGGNTIYF. V gene TRBV4-1 combines with J gene TRBJ1-3, with D perhaps TRBD1 (5 bases). The CDR3 covers 16 residues. V was clipped by 1 base and J by 3 bases, with 13 bases between them. Germline V gene lookup returns CDR1 MGHRA and CDR2 YSYEKL.

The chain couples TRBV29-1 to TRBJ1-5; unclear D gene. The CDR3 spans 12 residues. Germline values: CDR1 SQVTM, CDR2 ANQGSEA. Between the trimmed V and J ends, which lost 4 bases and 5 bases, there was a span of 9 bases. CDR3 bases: TGCAGCGTTGGTCAGTCAGATCAGCCCCAGCATTTT. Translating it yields CSVGQSDQPQHF.